This TCR beta chain emerged from a study of shared clonotypes between healthy human individuals. Overall study context: Samples came from a couple of female and a few male donors aged 18 to 49. Each donor had three CD4 naive, three CD4 memory, two CD8 naive and one CD8 memory plate. Study findings and constraints: For sorted subsets, rarefaction showed incomplete sequencing despite large depth.

Concerning this clone: Its antigen is not identified.

It was into CD45RA+ naive and CD45RA-negative memory subsets that the CD4+ cells were split. Some clones are missing from TCRdb's copy, which holds only in-frame ones; the method was immunoSEQ multiplex PCR. This sample has nearly 750,000 clones, with 72% found just once. The source is a woman between 25 and 40 years old in good health. Input material: memory CD4+ T cells sorted from blood. As to subset: CD45RA-negative fraction.

The CDR3 DNA sequence: TGTGCCAGCATGCGGGGCGAGGGCGCCGGGGAGCTGTTTTTT. Amino acids: CASMRGEGAGELFF. The chain is built from TRBV28 and TRBJ2-2; perhaps TRBD2 as D (6 bases). Trimming stripped 7 bases from V and 6 bases from J, with 15 bases between. Germline V gene lookup returns CDR1 MDHEN and CDR2 SYDVKM. The CDR3 contains 14 residues.